These 21 T cell receptor beta chains were sequenced from one sample in a study of CD8+ T cells in alopecia areata. Extracted from the samples, RNA was reverse transcribed into cDNA to serve as the sequencing template. Assay used: immunoSEQ multiplex PCR; TCRdb lists only in-frame clones, some missing. The repertoire holds about 190,000 clones, with 64% as singletons. The treatment was: oral pan-JAK inhibitor, 5-10 mg twice daily. The sample here was CD4+ T cells sorted from blood, taken at week 4, from a patient treated with tofacitinib. The receptors here all came from a human donor with alopecia areata.

The genes are TRBV30 and TRBJ1-1; D is possibly TRBD1 (6 bases). The V end was cut by 2 bases, the J end by 4 bases, with 14 bases between. This CDR3 has 14 residues. CDR1 is GTSNPN and CDR2 is SVGIG in the germline V gene (reference sequence). CDR3 residues: CAWSRDGGGTEAFF. For the CDR3, the DNA is TGTGCCTGGAGTCGGGACGGAGGGGGCACTGAAGCTTTCTTT. The full variable domain, completed using reference TRBV30 and TRBJ1-1, is SQTIHQWPATLVQPVGSPLSLECTVEGTSNPNLYWYRQAAGRGLQLLFYSVGIGQISSEVPQNLSASRPQDRQFILSSKKLLLSDSGFYLCAWSRDGGGTEAFFGQGTRLTVV.

This rearrangement joins TRBV7-9 to TRBJ1-2; no definite D call. CDR1 is SEHNR, CDR2 FQNEAQ, per germline (reference sequence). CDR3 size: 14 residues. V lost 5 bases and J lost 6, with 16 bases in between. CDR3 in amino acids: CASSHPLYGNGYTF. In DNA, the CDR3 is TGTGCCAGCAGCCACCCCCTTTACGGGAATGGCTACACCTTC.

The DNA for the CDR3 is TGTGCCAGCAGCTTGCCTAGCGGAGCCCAGTACTTC. This sequence encodes CASSLPSGAQYF. The chain employs TRBV5-4 and TRBJ2-5; 7 bases are shared with TRBD2. V lost 1 base, J lost 9 bases, and 3 bases stayed unmatched. The CDR3 length is 12 residues. Germline CDR1 is SGHNT and CDR2 is YYREEE (reference sequence).

V usage is TRBV11-2 and J usage is TRBJ1-1; tentative D call: TRBD1 (6 bases). CDR1 SGHAT and CDR2 FQNNGV come from the germline V gene. Trimming took 5 bases from V and 1 from J, leaving 8 bases between them. The CDR3 runs to 13 residues. CDR3 residues: CASSATGNTEAFF. CDR3 coding DNA: TGTGCCAGCAGCGCGACAGGGAACACTGAAGCTTTCTTT.

The CDR3 sequence: CASTHLQGAPYTGELFF. CDR3 in DNA: TGTGCCAGCACCCATTTACAGGGGGCGCCTTACACCGGGGAGCTGTTTTTT. V gene TRBV11-2 combines with J gene TRBJ2-2, with 9 bases aligning to TRBD1. This CDR3 is built from 17 residues. Per the germline V gene, CDR1 is SGHAT and CDR2 is FQNNGV. J was trimmed by 3 bases and V by 7 bases; bases with no gene match: 12.

This clone was picked up a small number of times. J is TRBJ2-5 and V is TRBV2; 8 nucleotides align to TRBD1. The V gene end was trimmed by 4 bases and the J gene end by 3 bases; junction bases not matched to a gene: 1. This CDR3 has 13 amino acids. Germline V gives CDR1 SNHLY, CDR2 FYNNEI. In DNA form, the CDR3 reads TGTGCCAGCAGTGCGGACAGGGAAGAGACCCAGTACTTC. Amino acids: CASSADREETQYF.

The chain combines TRBV5-1 with TRBJ1-5; no reliable D call. V gave up 0 bases and J gave up 4 bases, with 5 bases separating them. This CDR3 has 13 residues. Germline V gene data show CDR1 as SGHRS and CDR2 as YFSETQ. CDR3 nucleotides: TGCGCCAGCAGCTTGGGGTGGAATCAGCCCCAGCATTTT. Its translation is CASSLGWNQPQHF.

This clone was seen more than once but under ten times. This chain joins TRBV7-9 and TRBJ1-4, with D unresolved. The end of the DNA is better explained by TRBJ2-2, so the J call may be wrong. Per the germline V gene, CDR1 is SEHNR and CDR2 is FQNEAQ (reference sequence). This CDR3 comprises 11 residues. CDR3 coding DNA: TGTGCCAGCAGCGGGGTTGGGGAGCTGTTTTTT. Its protein product is CASSGVGELFF.

This clone was detected a few times. The V gene is TRBV15, the J gene TRBJ1-4; D remains unclear. This CDR3 spans 15 amino acids. With 5 bases removed from V and 5 bases from J, the gap between germline ends came to 15 bases. Germline CDR1 reads LNHNV; CDR2 reads YYDKDF (reference sequence). In DNA, the CDR3 is TGTGCCACCAGCTCAAGGGCCAACACGAATGAAAAACTGTTTTTT. Encoded protein: CATSSRANTNEKLFF. The whole variable domain, filled in from reference TRBV15 and TRBJ1-4, reads DAMVIQNPRYQVTQFGKPVTLSCSQTLNHNVMYWYQQKSSQAPKLLFHYYDKDFNNEADTPDNFQSRRPNTSFCFLDIRSPGLGDTAMYLCATSSRANTNEKLFFGSGTQLSVL.

The rearrangement links TRBV29-1 to TRBJ2-3; 7 bases are shared with TRBD1. J lost 0 bases, V lost 7 bases, and 16 bases had no gene match. CDR1 and CDR2 (germline): SQVTM, ANQGSEA. This CDR3 region has 17 residues. The CDR3 DNA reads as TGCAGCGCCGAGGGGACAGCATATCTCTCTAGCACAGATACGCAGTATTTT. Its translation is CSAEGTAYLSSTDTQYF.

In DNA, the CDR3 is TGTGCCATCAGTGAACGGGCCTATGGCTACACCTTC. Its translation is CAISERAYGYTF. The genes are TRBV10-3 and TRBJ1-2; D call uncertain. Germline V gene data show CDR1 as ENHRY and CDR2 as SYGVKD. Trimming took 3 bases from V and 4 from J, leaving 6 bases between them. CDR3 length: 12 residues.

This chain joins TRBV7-2 and TRBJ2-2, with TRBD2 matching 7 bases. V shed 5 bases, J shed 0 bases, and the junction held 3 bases outside the gene matches. The CDR3 runs to 15 residues. Germline CDR1 and CDR2: SGHTA and FQGNSA. The DNA for the CDR3 is TGTGCCAGCAGCAGGGGACTAACGAACACCGGGGAGCTGTTTTTT. Protein: CASSRGLTNTGELFF.

This clone has more than one count but fewer than ten. The rearrangement links TRBV19 to TRBJ2-3; a possible D gene is TRBD2 (6 bases). The CDR3 extends over 13 amino acids. Trimming left V 5 bases short and J 5 bases short, with 11 bases between. From germline, CDR1 is LNHDA and CDR2 SQIVND (reference sequence). In nucleotides, the CDR3 is TGTGCCAGTAGTGACTTGGAGGGAGATACGCAGTATTTT. Translating gives CASSDLEGDTQYF.

V and J are TRBV4-2 and TRBJ2-5; D uncertain. Trimming took off 2 bases at V and 7 bases at J, with 8 bases between the two ends. This CDR3 comprises 12 residues. Germline V CDR1 and CDR2: LGHNA, YNFKEQ. CDR3 loop: CASSQSDGTQYF. DNA of the CDR3: TGTGCCAGCAGCCAATCAGACGGGACCCAGTACTTC.

The J gene is TRBJ1-2, the V gene TRBV28; D call uncertain. The germline CDR1 and CDR2 sequences are MDHEN and SYDVKM. This CDR3 has 11 residues. V dropped 8 bases and J dropped 2 bases, with 6 bases sitting between them. The CDR3 sequence: CASEQNYGYTF. Written as DNA, the CDR3 is TGTGCCAGCGAACAGAACTATGGCTACACCTTC.

The chain employs TRBV30 and TRBJ1-5; D is uncertain. The CDR3 sequence is 13 residues long. CDR1 GTSNPN and CDR2 SVGIG come from the germline V gene (reference sequence). Deletions cut 2 bases from V and 4 bases from J, with 9 bases between. The CDR3 is CAWSRHINQPQHF. In nucleotides, the CDR3 is TGTGCCTGGAGTCGACATATTAATCAGCCCCAGCATTTT.

The chain links TRBV6-5 to TRBJ1-2; D is possibly TRBD1 (5 bases). Trimming stripped 7 bases from V and 7 bases from J, with 13 bases between. The CDR3 runs 12 residues. The germline V gene has CDR1 MNHEY and CDR2 SVGAGI. The CDR3 DNA sequence: TGTGCCAGCAAGGCAGGGAACGGTGGCTACACCTTC. Translating gives CASKAGNGGYTF.

J is TRBJ1-1 and V is TRBV5-6; D gene unclear. Per germline, CDR1 SGHDT and CDR2 YYEEEE. This CDR3 is 15 amino acids long. V shed 4 bases and J shed 4 bases, with 17 bases lying between them. Here the CDR3 reads CASSPVSFRATEAFF. CDR3 in DNA: TGTGCCAGCAGCCCCGTATCATTCCGAGCCACTGAAGCTTTCTTT. The complete variable domain, with remaining parts taken from reference TRBV5-6 and TRBJ1-1, reads DAGVTQSPTHLIKTRGQQVTLRCSPKSGHDTVSWYQQALGQGPQFIFQYYEEEERQRGNFPDRFSGHQFPNYSSELNVNALLLGDSALYLCASSPVSFRATEAFFGQGTRLTVV.

This clone appeared a few times. This chain links TRBV19 with TRBJ2-6; TRBD2 might be the D (6 bases). Trimming removed 5 bases at V and 0 bases at J, with 11 bases between. Germline CDR1 is LNHDA and CDR2 is SQIVND (reference sequence). This CDR3 has 16 amino acids. The CDR3 sequence is CASSPGLLSGANVLTF. In DNA form, the CDR3 reads TGTGCCAGTAGTCCGGGACTCCTCTCTGGGGCCAACGTCCTGACTTTC.

The chain combines TRBV4-3 with TRBJ2-3, with no clear D. Looked up from germline, CDR1 is LGHNA and CDR2 is YSLEER. Trimming removed 2 bases from V and 10 bases from J, with 19 bases in between. This CDR3 region has 15 residues. In DNA form, the CDR3 reads TGCGCCAGCAGCCAACAACAAGGGCCACAACGTCCGCAGTATTTT. Protein sequence: CASSQQQGPQRPQYF.

V is TRBV7-9 and J is TRBJ1-1; 8 bases match TRBD1. V trimming: 6 bases; J trimming: 2 bases; junction bases outside the gene matches: 5. The CDR3 loop spans 14 amino acids. Per germline, CDR1 SEHNR and CDR2 FQNEAQ (reference sequence). The CDR3 reads CASREQGGNTEAFF. CDR3 in DNA: TGTGCCAGCAGAGAACAGGGGGGTAACACTGAAGCTTTCTTT.